Below are 3 T cell receptor beta chains sequenced from a single sample in a study of shared clonotypes between healthy human individuals. Sequencing used immunoSEQ multiplex PCR; TCRdb keeps in-frame clones, though not all of them. This sample yields just over 2,000,000 clones, of which roughly 95% are seen a single time; approximately 0.13% belongs to the top ten. The material sequenced was naive CD4+ T cells sorted from blood. This sample's subset: CD45RA+ positively selected. The receptor set was obtained from a man aged 18 to 35 in good health.

The rearrangement uses TRBV7-8 and TRBJ2-4; D not resolved. CDR3 length equals 13 residues. Trimming left V 5 bases short and J 7 bases short, with 12 bases between. Germline CDR1 SGHVS, CDR2 FQNEAQ. For the CDR3, the DNA is TGTGCCAGCAGCCCACATAGTGCGAACATTCAGTACTTC. Protein sequence: CASSPHSANIQYF.

This clone was recorded many times. Distinct nucleotide sequences in the sample also encode this CDR3. The V gene is TRBV11-3, the J gene TRBJ1-1, with 7 positions matching TRBD1. Germline-derived CDR1 and CDR2 are SGHNT and YENEEA. Trimming at V came to 6 bases and at J to 0 bases, leaving 4 bases not matched to a gene. The CDR3 has 14 amino acids. The CDR3 reads CASSLDRLNTEAFF. CDR3 nucleotide sequence: TGTGCCAGCAGTTTGGACAGGTTGAACACTGAAGCTTTCTTT.

The CDR3 loop is CASSQEPGGYGYTF. The CDR3 DNA sequence: TGCGCCAGCAGCCAAGAGCCAGGGGGATATGGCTACACCTTC. V usage is TRBV4-1 and J usage is TRBJ1-2; 7 bases align to TRBD1. V gave up 0 bases and J gave up 5 bases; unmatched junction bases: 3. Germline V gene lookup returns CDR1 MGHRA and CDR2 YSYEKL. This CDR3 is built from 14 residues.